This T cell receptor beta chain is drawn from a study of blood T cell repertoires in COVID-19. Looking at the study overall: Sources were T cells, B-cell-depleted T cells, or PBMCs; the material itself was cDNA or gDNA.

Germline V lookup: CDR1 SGHTA, CDR2 FQGTGA. The CDR3 has 13 residues. Trimming at V came to 2 bases and at J to 4 bases, leaving 1 base not matched to a gene. Assay used: immunoSEQ multiplex PCR; TCRdb lists only in-frame clones, some missing. The sample carries about 180,000 clones, roughly 80% recorded once. This clone was detected only a few times. The sample consisted of peripheral blood. This sequence joins TRBV7-3 and TRBJ1-2; 7 nucleotides match TRBD1. This receptor was obtained from a human donor in a cohort sampled during active COVID-19. CDR3 protein: CASSLDRAYGYTF. The CDR3 coding sequence is TGTGCCAGCAGCTTAGACAGGGCCTATGGCTACACCTTC.